One and the same sample provided the 18 T cell receptor beta chains below, sequenced in a study of beta chain features in type 1 diabetes (dated 2018 in TCRdb). On the study overall, not on this receptor specifically: Type 1 diabetes patients showed a moderate but significant shortening of TCRB CDR3 length in all four CD4+ subsets.

The method behind the library was the immunoSEQ multiplex PCR assay. The entire amount of isolated RNA was reverse transcribed using the High Capacity cDNA Reverse Transcription Kit, so the sequenced TCRB transcripts were expressed ones. The table was pulled from immuneACCESS by TCRdb, which kept in-frame rearrangements only. Such tables lose some clones; where checked, under half of the loss comes from unresolved V genes, and the rest has no known cause. Here the sample has 600,000 to 700,000 clones; around an eighth occur a single time. The ten largest make up approximately 0.02% of the sample. Their recognized antigens are unknown. The specimen was naive CD4+ T cells from blood. This sample's cell subset or site label indicates: true naive CD4+ T cells. These receptors originate from a man younger than 35 with type 1 diabetes.

The CDR3, as DNA: TGTGCCATCAATACCCCAGGGGGCGGTAATGGCTACACCTTC. Amino acid sequence: CAINTPGGGNGYTF. This chain connects TRBV10-3 to TRBJ1-2; the match to TRBD1 covers 8 bases. This CDR3 has 14 residues. In germline, CDR1 is ENHRY, CDR2 SYGVKD. V was clipped by 7 bases and J by 6 bases; unmatched bases: 10.

The table lists this clone with a few counts. This chain joins TRBV27 and TRBJ1-2; D not resolved. Germline V gene data show CDR1 as MNHEY and CDR2 as SMNVEV (reference sequence). Between the trimmed V and J ends, which lost 5 bases and 3 bases, there was a span of 19 bases. The CDR3 spans 16 residues. CDR3 protein: CASSPQRRGLDYGYTF. The CDR3 DNA follows: TGTGCCAGCAGTCCCCAACGACGAGGGTTGGACTATGGCTACACCTTC.

On this clone itself: The same CDR3 also results from other DNA sequences found in this sample. The chain carries TRBV11-3 and TRBJ1-1; weak D call: TRBD1 (6 bases). Trimming took off 1 base at V and 6 bases at J, with 9 bases between the two ends. Germline V CDR1 and CDR2: SGHNT, YENEEA. The CDR3 runs 13 residues. Here the CDR3 DNA reads TGTGCCAGCAGCTTAGTAGGGGGGGCTGAAGCTTTCTTT. The encoded protein is CASSLVGGAEAFF.

The chain is built from TRBV2 and TRBJ2-2; 8 bases map to TRBD1. The CDR3 has 15 residues. Looked up from germline, CDR1 is SNHLY and CDR2 is FYNNEI. J lost 3 bases, V lost 7 bases, and 7 bases had no gene match. DNA for the CDR3: TGTGCCAGCATTAGATGGACAGGGCACACCGGGGAGCTGTTTTTT. This gives the protein CASIRWTGHTGELFF.

The chain is built from TRBV7-9 and TRBJ2-7; D is undetermined. The CDR3 length is 15 residues. Germline-derived CDR1 and CDR2 are SEHNR and FQNEAQ (reference sequence). Trimming pared 0 bases from V and 1 base from J, leaving 10 bases between. As DNA, the CDR3 is TGTGCCAGCAGCTTAGCGCTCGGGCTTTCCTACGAGCAGTACTTC. Its protein is CASSLALGLSYEQYF. The entire variable domain, with the rest obtained from reference TRBV7-9 and TRBJ2-7, is as follows: DTGVSQNPRHKITKRGQNVTFRCDPISEHNRLYWYRQTLGQGPEFLTYFQNEAQLEKSRLLSDRFSAERPKGSFSTLEIQRTEQGDSAMYLCASSLALGLSYEQYFGPGTRLTVT.

This chain uses TRBV9 with TRBJ2-2, with 14 bases aligning to TRBD2. Trimming at V came to 4 bases and at J to 5 bases, leaving 13 bases not matched to a gene. From germline, CDR1 is SGDLS and CDR2 YYNGEE. The CDR3 spans 19 residues. The CDR3 here is CASSTAGTSGGTGTGELFF. The CDR3 DNA is TGTGCCAGCAGCACCGCCGGGACTAGCGGGGGAACTGGGACCGGGGAGCTGTTTTTT.

The J gene is TRBJ1-2, the V gene TRBV5-4; 9 bases are shared with TRBD1. V shed 4 bases and J 11 bases; nucleotides not matched to a gene: 9. The CDR3 is 13 residues long. Germline assignment: CDR1 SGHNT and CDR2 YYREEE (reference sequence). CDR3 amino acids: CASSTGTGIEYTF. The CDR3 bases are TGTGCCAGCAGCACCGGGACAGGGATAGAGTACACCTTC.

The V call is TRBV29-1, the J call TRBJ2-6, with D uncertain. Trimming cost V 5 bases and J 2 bases, with 10 bases left between them. From germline, CDR1 is SQVTM and CDR2 ANQGSEA. There are 14 residues in the CDR3. The CDR3 nucleotides read TGCAGCGTTAGAACAGCCACTGGGGCCAACGTCCTGACTTTC. Amino acids: CSVRTATGANVLTF.

This rearrangement joins TRBV2 to TRBJ2-7; D may be TRBD1 (8 bases). V shed 2 bases and J shed 7 bases, with 18 bases lying between them. CDR1 is SNHLY and CDR2 is FYNNEI in the germline V gene. The CDR3 sequence is 15 residues long. CDR3 DNA: TGTGCCAGCAGTGAAAGCGGGACAGGCGTAGGAGAGCAGTACTTC. It codes for CASSESGTGVGEQYF. Full variable domain (missing parts from reference TRBV2 and TRBJ2-7): EPEVTQTPSHQVTQMGQEVILRCVPISNHLYFYWYRQILGQKVEFLVSFYNNEISEKSEIFDDQFSVERPDGSNFTLKIRSTKLEDSAMYFCASSESGTGVGEQYFGPGTRLTVT.

The gene calls are TRBV19 and TRBJ2-1, with unresolved D. V was trimmed by 1 base and J by 6 bases, leaving 10 bases between them. This CDR3 has 14 residues. Germline CDR1 and CDR2: LNHDA and SQIVND (reference sequence). The CDR3 DNA sequence: TGTGCCAGTAGTATAGTTCGCCAGATCAATGAGCAGTTCTTC. It yields the protein CASSIVRQINEQFF.

The rearrangement links TRBV2 to TRBJ1-6, with TRBD1 as a possible D gene (5 bases). This CDR3 region has 15 residues. Trimming left V 2 bases short and J 7 bases short, with 12 bases between. The germline V gene has CDR1 SNHLY and CDR2 FYNNEI. The DNA of the CDR3 is TGTGCCAGCAGTGAACTGGGGCAGAACAATTCACCCCTCCACTTT. It specifies CASSELGQNNSPLHF.

The V gene is TRBV7-8, the J gene TRBJ1-6; D gene uncertain. The V gene's germline CDR1 is SGHVS and CDR2 FQNEAQ. V was clipped by 1 base and J by 0 bases, with 1 base between them. The CDR3 runs to 14 residues. The CDR3 region is CASSLVSYNSPLHF. CDR3 sequence (DNA): TGTGCCAGCAGCTTAGTCTCCTATAATTCACCCCTCCACTTT.

The chain recombines TRBV7-2 with TRBJ2-7; either TRBD1 or TRBD2 may supply D (7 bases each). The V gene's germline CDR1 is SGHTA and CDR2 FQGNSA. The CDR3 is 15 amino acids. V shed 3 bases and J shed 1 base, with 13 bases lying between them. CDR3 in DNA: TGTGCCAGCAGCTTGCGACAGGGAGGGTCCTACGAGCAGTACTTC. It encodes CASSLRQGGSYEQYF.

This clone was counted only a few times. This rearrangement joins TRBV13 to TRBJ2-5; D gene unclear. Looked up from germline, CDR1 is PRHDT and CDR2 is FYEKMQ (reference sequence). Trimming took off 1 base at V and 1 base at J, with 7 bases between the two ends. This CDR3 region has 14 residues. CDR3 DNA sequence: TGTGCCAGCAGCTTAGAAGGCTCCCAAGAGACCCAGTACTTC. This encodes CASSLEGSQETQYF.

This clone was seen a handful of times. Germline is not matched at one junction end, which may reflect a read error. V and J are TRBV7-7 and TRBJ2-3, with 11 bases identical to TRBD1. Per germline, CDR1 SSHAT and CDR2 FNYEAQ (reference sequence). The CDR3 sequence is 16 residues long. Here the CDR3 DNA reads TGTGCTAGCAGCCTGGGGACAGGGGGAGTAGGAGATACGCAGTATTTT. It specifies CASSLGTGGVGDTQYF.

V is TRBV10-3 and J is TRBJ2-3; D not certain. Germline V gene lookup returns CDR1 ENHRY and CDR2 SYGVKD. V was cut by 6 bases and J by 5 bases, with 12 bases left in between. The CDR3 contains 13 residues. The CDR3 protein is CAIRLGLRDTQYF. CDR3 bases: TGTGCCATCAGGCTCGGGCTGAGAGATACGCAGTATTTT.

This chain connects TRBV6-5 to TRBJ1-1; 11 bases agree with TRBD1. V was clipped by 4 bases and J by 7 bases; unmatched bases: 5. The CDR3 spans 14 residues. The germline CDR1 and CDR2 sequences are MNHEY and SVGAGI. CDR3 residues: CASSSGQGANEAFF. Here the CDR3 DNA reads TGTGCCAGCAGTTCAGGACAGGGGGCGAATGAAGCTTTCTTT.

This clone was seen a few times. One junction end does not reproduce the germline sequence, and a read error may be involved. The rearrangement links TRBV6-1 to TRBJ2-1, with a possible D match to TRBD1 (6 bases). From germline, CDR1 is MNHNS and CDR2 SASEGT. The CDR3 is 11 residues long. The CDR3 loop reads CASSDRTVEIF. For the CDR3, the DNA is TGTGCCAGCAGTGATCGGACAGTTGAGATCTTC.